This paragraph reports one T cell receptor beta chain. Its specificity is not known. The CDR3 is made up of 15 amino acids. V was clipped by 5 bases and J by 5 bases; unmatched bases: 9. CDR1 SEHNR and CDR2 FQNEAQ come from the germline V gene (reference sequence). This specimen belongs to a study of T cells after yellow fever vaccination. Whole-study findings and limits: Relatively few clonotypes were ones that appeared in both CD4 and CD8 compartments. Subsequent to the booster, the majority of primary-vaccination clones reappeared (96% CD4, roughly 90% CD8). Contamination of FACS-sorted repertoires by abundant clonotypes from the bulk population could occur.

One entry per CDR3 protein results from TCRdb running MiXCR on the 5' RACE reads. The sample holds some 560,000 distinct CDR3 sequences, around a sixth seen once. The sample consisted of PBMCs, taken roughly 5 days after the first yellow fever vaccination. J is TRBJ2-1 and V is TRBV7-9; 7 positions agree with TRBD2. This clonotype was obtained from a man between 18 and 29 years old who received the YFV17D yellow fever vaccine. The CDR3 loop is CASSPASGTNNEQFF. CDR3 sequence (DNA): TGTGCCAGCAGCCCCGCCTCCGGGACTAACAATGAGCAGTTCTTC. The full variable domain, with the rest looked up from reference TRBV7-9 and TRBJ2-1, is DTGVSQNPRHKITKRGQNVTFRCDPISEHNRLYWYRQTLGQGPEFLTYFQNEAQLEKSRLLSDRFSAERPKGSFSTLEIQRTEQGDSAMYLCASSPASGTNNEQFFGPGTRLTVL.